These 21 T cell receptor beta chains came from one sample sequenced in a study of OX40 agonist ivuxolimab in advanced cancers. Repertoires were generated with immunoSEQ multiplex PCR, while TCRdb's copy carries only in-frame clones and drops some. The sample consists of just over 60,000 clones, approximately 92% of them appearing once. The sequencing used CD4+ or CD8+ T cells sorted from blood, collected in a trial of the OX40 agonist ivuxolimab. Receptors originate from an adult with an advanced solid tumor such as melanoma, head and neck, liver or kidney cancer.

V usage is TRBV6-1 and J usage is TRBJ1-2, with D tentatively TRBD1 (6 bases). V lost 5 bases, J lost 6 bases, and 16 bases lay in between. Per the germline V gene, CDR1 is MNHNS and CDR2 is SASEGT. CDR3 length: 14 amino acids. The CDR3 nucleotides are TGTGCCAGCAGTACCCGGGGGGGGGCTAATGGCTACACCTTC. It encodes CASSTRGGANGYTF.

The V and J genes are TRBV25-1 and TRBJ2-2; possible D gene TRBD1, 6 bases. Trimming took 5 bases from V and 0 from J, leaving 10 bases between them. CDR1 and CDR2 from the germline V gene are MGHDK and SYGVNS. The length of the CDR3 is 15 residues. Written as DNA, the CDR3 is TGTGCCAGCAGTCCCGGGACACCGAACACCGGGGAGCTGTTTTTT. Translating gives CASSPGTPNTGELFF. The whole variable domain, filled in from reference TRBV25-1 and TRBJ2-2, reads EADIYQTPRYLVIGTGKKITLECSQTMGHDKMYWYQQDPGMELHLIHYSYGVNSTEKGDLSSESTVSRIRTEHFPLTLESARPSHTSQYLCASSPGTPNTGELFFGEGSRLTVL.

The chain combines TRBV7-2 with TRBJ1-4; no clear D gene. Between the trimmed V and J ends, which lost 5 bases and 10 bases, there was a span of 14 bases. Germline-derived CDR1 and CDR2 are SGHTA and FQGNSA. The length of the CDR3 is 13 residues. CDR3 sequence reads: CASSPGPLRKLFF. The CDR3 DNA sequence: TGTGCCAGCAGCCCCGGTCCCTTGAGAAAACTGTTTTTT.

The rearrangement joins TRBV9 to TRBJ2-5; 10 bases align to TRBD2. Germline values: CDR1 SGDLS, CDR2 YYNGEE. The CDR3 covers 17 residues. The V and J ends lost 0 bases and 5 bases, in that order; junction bases with no gene match: 10. CDR3 coding DNA: TGTGCCAGCAGCGTAGTCCCCAGCGGGAGGGCCCAGGAGACCCAGTACTTC. Amino acids: CASSVVPSGRAQETQYF. Together with reference TRBV9 and TRBJ2-5, the CDR3 gives the full variable domain: DSGVTQTPKHLITATGQRVTLRCSPRSGDLSVYWYQQSLDQGLQFLIQYYNGEERAKGNILERFSAQQFPDLHSELNLSSLELGDSALYFCASSVVPSGRAQETQYFGPGTRLLVL.

J is TRBJ2-1 and V is TRBV11-2, with D perhaps TRBD1 (7 bases). The ends were cut back, 5 bases at V and 12 bases at J, with 20 bases in the middle. Germline CDR1 reads SGHAT; CDR2 reads FQNNGV. The CDR3 contains 14 residues. CDR3 coding DNA: TGTGCCAGCAGCCAATCGGGACTCCCAGGGGGGCAGTTCTTC. This translates into CASSQSGLPGGQFF.

CDR3 DNA sequence: TGTGCCATCGGGGGGACTAGCGGGAGAGGGGACACCTACGAGCAGTACTTC. It codes for CAIGGTSGRGDTYEQYF. This sequence joins TRBV10-3 and TRBJ2-7, with 14 bases lining up with TRBD2. This CDR3 region has 17 residues. Germline assignment: CDR1 ENHRY and CDR2 SYGVKD. V lost 8 bases and J lost 2; bases outside the gene matches: 11.

The V call is TRBV2, the J call TRBJ2-7; perhaps TRBD2 as D (6 bases). The CDR3 is 14 residues long. The germline V and J ends were trimmed by 4 bases and 2 bases, with 12 bases remaining between them. Germline CDR1 SNHLY, CDR2 FYNNEI. Here the CDR3 DNA reads TGTGCCAGCAGTGTCATAGCGGTGGCCTACGAGCAGTACTTC. Its protein product is CASSVIAVAYEQYF.

V and J are TRBV11-2 and TRBJ1-1; D is ambiguous. V was clipped by 3 bases and J by 4 bases, with 12 bases between them. CDR1 is SGHAT and CDR2 is FQNNGV in the germline V gene. This CDR3 has 14 amino acids. CDR3 bases: TGTGCCAGCAGCTTTCGGCGGGGTGGCACTGAAGCTTTCTTT. Its translation: CASSFRRGGTEAFF.

The chain combines TRBV7-9 with TRBJ1-3; D gene unclear. The CDR3 contains 14 residues. With 0 bases removed from V and 1 base from J, the gap between germline ends came to 4 bases. Germline V gives CDR1 SEHNR, CDR2 FQNEAQ (reference sequence). In DNA, the CDR3 is TGTGCCAGCAGCTTAGCAGGGTCTGGAAACACCATATATTTT. The encoded protein is CASSLAGSGNTIYF.

The chain carries TRBV5-1 and TRBJ2-7; 7 bases map to TRBD1. With V trimmed by 4 bases and J by 2 bases, 9 bases remained unmatched. Germline CDR1 and CDR2: SGHRS and YFSETQ. The CDR3 is made up of 15 amino acids. The CDR3 DNA reads TGCGCCAGCAGCACGAACAGGGGACCCACCTACGAGCAGTACTTC. This sequence encodes CASSTNRGPTYEQYF.

This chain links TRBV10-1 with TRBJ1-5; no firm D call. CDR3 size: 13 residues. Trimming shortened V by 3 bases and J by 2 bases, and 5 bases separated the two germline ends. Germline loops: CDR1 WNHNN, CDR2 SYGVQD (reference sequence). The CDR3 region has the DNA TGCGCCAGCAGTGATAGGGGCAATCAGCCCCAGCATTTT. Translated, it gives CASSDRGNQPQHF.

The V gene is TRBV19, the J gene TRBJ2-5; 12 bases match TRBD2. V was pared by 8 bases and J by 3 bases, with 4 bases of the junction left unmatched. The V gene's germline CDR1 is LNHDA and CDR2 SQIVND (reference sequence). The CDR3 spans 14 residues. CDR3 protein: CASSGLAGKETQYF. In nucleotides, the CDR3 is TGTGCCAGTTCTGGACTAGCGGGAAAAGAGACCCAGTACTTC.

The chain uses TRBV5-8 and TRBJ2-3; tentatively, D is TRBD2 (5 bases). From germline, CDR1 is SGHTS and CDR2 YDEGEE. CDR3 size: 15 residues. Trimming left V 2 bases short and J 7 bases short, with 17 bases between. The CDR3 sequence is CASSFGSGLQNTQYF. The CDR3 coding sequence is TGTGCCAGCAGCTTTGGATCCGGACTCCAAAATACGCAGTATTTT.

The chain recombines TRBV7-8 with TRBJ2-1, with D perhaps TRBD1 (6 bases). This CDR3 is built from 14 residues. V gave up 4 bases and J gave up 5 bases, with 12 bases separating them. Germline V gene sequence: CDR1 SGHVS, CDR2 FQNEAQ. CDR3 sequence reads: CASSSQGRDNEQFF. The CDR3 DNA reads as TGTGCCAGCAGCTCCCAGGGGCGAGACAATGAGCAGTTCTTC.

This chain joins TRBV4-1 and TRBJ2-5; D not certain. This CDR3 comprises 13 residues. CDR1 is MGHRA and CDR2 is YSYEKL in the germline V gene. The V end was cut by 4 bases, the J end by 4 bases, with 10 bases between. CDR3 sequence: CASSLLDGETQYF. The CDR3 bases are TGCGCCAGCAGCCTCCTGGACGGAGAGACCCAGTACTTC.

The rearrangement links TRBV19 to TRBJ2-2; D not resolved. Germline values: CDR1 LNHDA, CDR2 SQIVND (reference sequence). The CDR3 totals 14 residues. V was shortened by 4 bases and J by 4 bases, with 10 bases between the two germline ends. CDR3 DNA sequence: TGTGCCAGTAGTAATCCCGGCACCACCGGGGAGCTGTTTTTT. Translating it yields CASSNPGTTGELFF.

This sequence joins TRBV9 and TRBJ2-1; 8 nucleotides match TRBD2. Germline CDR1 and CDR2: SGDLS and YYNGEE. CDR3 size: 16 residues. The V segment lost 0 bases and the J segment 2 bases; nucleotides outside the gene matches: 4. The CDR3 DNA is TGTGCCAGCAGCGTAGGCCCGGGGGGGCCCTACAATGAGCAGTTCTTC. Translating it yields CASSVGPGGPYNEQFF.

The rearrangement links TRBV18 to TRBJ2-2, with TRBD1 as a possible D gene (5 bases). The germline V gene has CDR1 KGHSH and CDR2 LQKENI. V lost 5 bases and J 3 bases, leaving 13 bases between the germline ends. The CDR3 loop spans 15 amino acids. The CDR3 sequence is CASSAQGPDTGELFF. CDR3 sequence (DNA): TGTGCCAGCTCAGCTCAGGGCCCCGACACCGGGGAGCTGTTTTTT.

The chain couples TRBV19 to TRBJ2-6; D remains unclear. CDR1 and CDR2 (germline): LNHDA, SQIVND (reference sequence). The V and J ends lost 1 base and 0 bases respectively, with 7 bases between them. The CDR3 is 16 amino acids. The DNA for the CDR3 is TGTGCCAGTAGTATAGTGAGAGGCTCTGGGGCCAACGTCCTGACTTTC. It encodes CASSIVRGSGANVLTF.

V usage is TRBV29-1 and J usage is TRBJ1-1; TRBD1 is a possible D gene (6 bases). Trimming took 5 bases from V and 1 from J, leaving 11 bases between them. CDR3 size: 13 residues. The germline V gene has CDR1 SQVTM and CDR2 ANQGSEA. This chain's CDR3 is CSVRGLGNTEAFF. In DNA form, the CDR3 reads TGCAGCGTTCGGGGGCTAGGGAACACTGAAGCTTTCTTT.

The V and J genes are TRBV5-1 and TRBJ1-6; D remains ambiguous. Trimming stripped 4 bases from V and 6 bases from J, with 14 bases between. CDR3 length: 15 amino acids. CDR1 and CDR2 from the germline V gene are SGHRS and YFSETQ. Here the CDR3 reads CASSLDGQANSPLHF. The CDR3 DNA is TGCGCCAGCAGCCTGGACGGGCAAGCTAATTCACCCCTCCACTTT.